Listed here are 12 T cell receptor beta chains from one sample, sequenced in a study of blood T cell repertoires in COVID-19. Sequenced by immunoSEQ multiplex PCR; TCRdb stores in-frame clones only, minus some. The sample holds 100,000 to 150,000 clones, about nine tenths seen once. Specimen: peripheral blood. The receptors were gathered from a man aged 40-49 years with acute or convalescent COVID-19.

This clone was observed once. The rearrangement uses TRBV30 and TRBJ2-7; TRBD1 aligns across 10 bases. CDR3 size: 15 residues. V lost 2 bases and J lost 2; bases outside the gene matches: 6. The germline V gene encodes CDR1 GTSNPN and CDR2 SVGIG (reference sequence). This chain's CDR3 is CAWSNGQGVTYEQYF. CDR3 DNA: TGTGCCTGGAGTAACGGACAGGGGGTAACCTACGAGCAGTACTTC.

This clone was seen only a few times. The CDR3 coding sequence is TGTGCCTGGACCCAAGACAGGGAGCCTTTCTTT. This codes for CAWTQDREPFF. The rearrangement joins TRBV30 to TRBJ1-1; 7 bases align to TRBD1. Germline assignment: CDR1 GTSNPN and CDR2 SVGIG (reference sequence). The V gene end was trimmed by 4 bases and the J gene end by 12 bases; junction bases not matched to a gene: 8. CDR3 size: 11 residues.

V is TRBV7-2 and J is TRBJ1-3; 11 nucleotides match TRBD1. This CDR3 region has 15 residues. J gave up 9 bases and V 4 bases, and 8 bases lay outside the gene matches. CDR1 is SGHTA, CDR2 FQGNSA, per germline. The CDR3 loop is CASSSQRTGGGTIYF. Written as DNA, the CDR3 is TGTGCCAGCAGCTCGCAACGGACAGGGGGCGGCACCATATATTTT.

The V gene is TRBV10-1, the J gene TRBJ1-5; no reliable D call. Germline CDR1 is WNHNN and CDR2 is SYGVQD (reference sequence). Trimming pared 0 bases from V and 1 base from J, leaving 7 bases between. The CDR3 runs to 15 residues. In nucleotides, the CDR3 is TGCGCCAGCAGTGAGTCGAGGCACAGCAATCAGCCCCAGCATTTT. Amino acids: CASSESRHSNQPQHF.

V usage is TRBV18 and J usage is TRBJ1-1, with 8 bases aligning to TRBD1. This CDR3 is 15 amino acids long. Germline V gives CDR1 KGHSH, CDR2 LQKENI. The V and J ends lost 3 bases and 3 bases, in that order; junction bases with no gene match: 6. In DNA form, the CDR3 reads TGTGCCAGCTCACCGGGGCAGGGGGCGGACACTGAAGCTTTCTTT. Protein sequence: CASSPGQGADTEAFF.

This rearrangement joins TRBV14 to TRBJ1-1; no definite D call. Germline lookup yields CDR1 SGHDN and CDR2 FVKESK. The CDR3 totals 15 residues. V lost 4 bases and J 4 bases, leaving 16 bases between the germline ends. DNA of the CDR3: TGTGCCAGCAGCCGTCAAAGCCCAGGAGGCACTGAAGCTTTCTTT. This translates into CASSRQSPGGTEAFF. Full variable domain (missing parts from reference TRBV14 and TRBJ1-1): EAGVTQFPSHSVIEKGQTVTLRCDPISGHDNLYWYRRVMGKEIKFLLHFVKESKQDESGMPNNRFLAERTGGTYSTLKVQPAELEDSGVYFCASSRQSPGGTEAFFGQGTRLTVV.

The chain is built from TRBV2 and TRBJ1-6, with D possibly TRBD1 on 5 matching bases. Germline V gene sequence: CDR1 SNHLY, CDR2 FYNNEI. This CDR3 has 17 amino acids. V was cut by 1 base and J by 7 bases, with 17 bases left in between. For the CDR3, the DNA is TGTGCCAGCAGTGAAGTTGGATGGGGCGCACAGAATTCACCCCTCCACTTT. Translation: CASSEVGWGAQNSPLHF.

The chain recombines TRBV7-3 with TRBJ2-1; 8 nucleotides align to TRBD1. CDR1 and CDR2 (germline): SGHTA, FQGTGA. The CDR3 extends over 15 amino acids. V was pared by 2 bases and J by 9 bases, with 9 bases of the junction left unmatched. The CDR3 is CASSLDGRTGSEQFF. CDR3 sequence (DNA): TGTGCCAGCAGCTTAGACGGCAGGACAGGGTCTGAGCAGTTCTTC. The full variable domain, completed using reference TRBV7-3 and TRBJ2-1, is GAGVSQTPSNKVTEKGKYVELRCDPISGHTALYWYRQSLGQGPEFLIYFQGTGAADDSGLPNDRFFAVRPEGSVSTLKIQRTERGDSAVYLCASSLDGRTGSEQFFGPGTRLTVL.

V gene TRBV10-3 combines with J gene TRBJ1-2; D unresolved. The CDR3 spans 14 residues. The V end was cut by 3 bases, the J end by 4 bases, with 12 bases between. Germline V gene data show CDR1 as ENHRY and CDR2 as SYGVKD. CDR3 sequence: CAISDEVKFYGYTF. DNA of the CDR3: TGTGCCATCAGTGACGAGGTAAAGTTCTATGGCTACACCTTC.

This sequence joins TRBV27 and TRBJ2-7, with TRBD2 matching over 8 bases. The length of the CDR3 is 15 residues. CDR1 and CDR2 (germline): MNHEY, SMNVEV (reference sequence). V lost 1 base to trimming and J lost 2 bases; unmatched junction nucleotides: 4. Written as DNA, the CDR3 is TGTGCCAGCAGTTTATTCCGGGAGGGCCCCTACGAGCAGTACTTC. Its protein product is CASSLFREGPYEQYF.

This clone has just a few counts. The V and J genes are TRBV6-5 and TRBJ1-2, with 7 positions matching TRBD1. V dropped 5 bases and J dropped 7; count of bases not matched to a gene: 7. This CDR3 has 13 residues. CDR1 is MNHEY and CDR2 is SVGAGI in the germline V gene. In DNA form, the CDR3 reads TGTGCCAGCAGTAGAGACAGGGCAGGTGGCTACACCTTC. Translating it yields CASSRDRAGGYTF.

The chain joins TRBV27 to TRBJ2-1; 11 bases fit TRBD1. The germline CDR1 and CDR2 sequences are MNHEY and SMNVEV (reference sequence). This CDR3 spans 16 amino acids. J was trimmed by 4 bases and V by 5 bases; bases with no gene match: 7. This CDR3 is CASSPRTGGTYNEQFF. The CDR3 DNA reads TGTGCCAGCAGTCCAAGGACAGGGGGCACGTACAATGAGCAGTTCTTC.